Here is one T cell receptor (beta chain) with its context. Its antigen is still unknown. These data belong to a study of shared clonotypes between healthy human individuals. As for the study in general: Three plates each covered CD4 naive and memory; CD8 naive two, CD8 memory one. Whole-study findings and limits: Clonotypes not shared had lower generation probabilities than those common to all four donors.

Germline-derived CDR1 and CDR2 are MRHNA and SNTAGT. V lost 3 bases, J lost 1 base, and 5 bases stayed unmatched. CDR3 size: 16 residues. Clones were sequenced by immunoSEQ multiplex PCR, and TCRdb holds only the in-frame ones, with some missing. The profile shows 650,000 to 700,000 clones, 90% of them singletons. The TCR was taken from a young man in good health. Some clones in this sample may be carry-over from other donors' samples. The rearrangement uses TRBV6-4 and TRBJ2-1; 8 bases are shared with TRBD2. Sequencing was done on a sample of memory CD8+ T cells from PBMCs. Subset given: CD45RO+ cells pooled with CCR7-negative TemRA cells. In DNA, the CDR3 is TGTGCCAGCAGTGATAGAGCGGGAGTATCCTACAATGAGCAGTTCTTC. Encoded protein: CASSDRAGVSYNEQFF.